These 5 T cell receptor beta chains came from one sample sequenced in a study of blood T cell repertoires in COVID-19. The assay was immunoSEQ multiplex PCR, and TCRdb's table has in-frame clones only and misses some. The table lists under 200,000 clones, over 75% of them singletons. Source material: PBMCs or T cells enriched from blood (not recorded which). The origin of the receptors is a woman between 40 and 55 years old with acute COVID-19.

V and J are TRBV7-2 and TRBJ2-3; 7 nucleotides line up with TRBD2. Per germline, CDR1 SGHTA and CDR2 FQGNSA. The V and J ends lost 1 base and 5 bases, in that order; junction bases with no gene match: 12. The CDR3 is 17 amino acids. CDR3 protein: CASSLDVGGGRRDTQYF. The CDR3 nucleotides are TGTGCCAGCAGCTTAGATGTTGGGGGAGGGAGGAGAGATACGCAGTATTTT.

Points on this clone: Other nucleotide sequences from this sample produce the same CDR3. The gene calls are TRBV6-5 and TRBJ1-1, with a possible D match to TRBD1 (5 bases). V dropped 5 bases and J dropped 1 base, with 5 bases sitting between them. CDR1 and CDR2 (germline): MNHEY, SVGAGI. This CDR3 is 12 amino acids long. Here the CDR3 reads CASSQGNTEAFF. Written as DNA, the CDR3 is TGTGCCAGCAGTCAGGGGAACACTGAAGCTTTCTTT.

The chain recombines TRBV11-2 with TRBJ2-5, with 9 bases identical to TRBD2. Losses at the gene ends were 2 bases for V and 4 bases for J; bases not matched to a gene: 5. This CDR3 is 15 amino acids long. In germline, CDR1 is SGHAT, CDR2 FQNNGV. The CDR3 DNA reads as TGTGCCAGCAGCTTATTGGCGGGAGGGCGAGAGACCCAGTACTTC. It translates to CASSLLAGGRETQYF.

This rearrangement joins TRBV7-9 to TRBJ1-6, with D tentatively TRBD1 (6 bases). Germline assignment: CDR1 SEHNR and CDR2 FQNEAQ (reference sequence). CDR3 length: 17 amino acids. The V gene lost 3 bases and the J gene lost 4 bases, with 16 bases spanning the gap. For the CDR3, the DNA is TGTGCCAGCAGCTTGGACCAGGGGACCTCATATAATTCACCCCTCCACTTT. Translation: CASSLDQGTSYNSPLHF.

The chain recombines TRBV9 with TRBJ1-6, with a tentative D call TRBD1 (6 bases). CDR3 length equals 15 residues. From germline, CDR1 is SGDLS and CDR2 YYNGEE. Trimming took off 4 bases at V and 9 bases at J, with 17 bases between the two ends. CDR3 loop: CASSYDRSKSSPLHF. The CDR3 bases are TGTGCCAGCAGCTATGACAGGTCTAAGAGTTCACCCCTCCACTTT.